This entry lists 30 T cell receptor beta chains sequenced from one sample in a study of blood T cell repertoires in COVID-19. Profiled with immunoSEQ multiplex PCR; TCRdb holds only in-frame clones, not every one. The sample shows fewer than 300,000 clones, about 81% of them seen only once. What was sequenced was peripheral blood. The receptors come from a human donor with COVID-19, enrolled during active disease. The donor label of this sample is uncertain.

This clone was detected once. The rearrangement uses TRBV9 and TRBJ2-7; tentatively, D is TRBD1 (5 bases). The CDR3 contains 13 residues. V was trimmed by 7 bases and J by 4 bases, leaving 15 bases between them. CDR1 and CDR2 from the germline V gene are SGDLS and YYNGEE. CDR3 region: CASSQAGDYEQYF. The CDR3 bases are TGTGCCAGCTCACAGGCCGGAGATTACGAGCAGTACTTC.

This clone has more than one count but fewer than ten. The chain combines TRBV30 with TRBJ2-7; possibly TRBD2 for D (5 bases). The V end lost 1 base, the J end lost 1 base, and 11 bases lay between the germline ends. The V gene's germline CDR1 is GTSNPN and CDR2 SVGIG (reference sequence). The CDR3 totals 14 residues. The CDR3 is CAWSGVGGSYEQYF. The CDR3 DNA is TGTGCCTGGAGTGGAGTTGGAGGTTCCTACGAGCAGTACTTC.

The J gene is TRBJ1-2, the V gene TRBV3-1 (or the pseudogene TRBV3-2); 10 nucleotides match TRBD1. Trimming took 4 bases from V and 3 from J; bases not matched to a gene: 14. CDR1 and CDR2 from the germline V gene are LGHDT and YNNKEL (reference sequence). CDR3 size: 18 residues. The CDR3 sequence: CASSPFPGQGTIDYGYTF. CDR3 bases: TGTGCCAGCAGCCCATTCCCGGGACAGGGGACCATCGACTATGGCTACACCTTC.

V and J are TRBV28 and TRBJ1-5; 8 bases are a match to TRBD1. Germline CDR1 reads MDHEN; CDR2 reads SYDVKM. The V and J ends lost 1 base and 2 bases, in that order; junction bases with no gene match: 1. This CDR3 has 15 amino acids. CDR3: CASSLSGGGNQPQHF. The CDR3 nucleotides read TGTGCCAGCAGTTTATCAGGGGGCGGCAATCAGCCCCAGCATTTT.

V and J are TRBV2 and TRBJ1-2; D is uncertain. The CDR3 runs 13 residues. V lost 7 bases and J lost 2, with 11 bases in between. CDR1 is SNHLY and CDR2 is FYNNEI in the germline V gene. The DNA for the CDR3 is TGTGCCAGCATCCGGGGAGGGAACTATGGCTACACCTTC. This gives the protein CASIRGGNYGYTF.

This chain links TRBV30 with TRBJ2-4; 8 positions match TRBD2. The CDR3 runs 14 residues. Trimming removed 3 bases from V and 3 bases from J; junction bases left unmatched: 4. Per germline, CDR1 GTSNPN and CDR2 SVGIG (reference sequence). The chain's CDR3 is CAWRTSEYKNIQYF. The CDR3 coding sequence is TGTGCCTGGAGGACTAGCGAATACAAAAACATTCAGTACTTC.

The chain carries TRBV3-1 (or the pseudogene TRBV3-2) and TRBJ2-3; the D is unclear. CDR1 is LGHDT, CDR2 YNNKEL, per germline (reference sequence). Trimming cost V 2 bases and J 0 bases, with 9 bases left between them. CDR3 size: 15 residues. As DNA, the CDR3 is TGTGCCAGCAGCCAAACTCCACGGAGCACAGATACGCAGTATTTT. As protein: CASSQTPRSTDTQYF.

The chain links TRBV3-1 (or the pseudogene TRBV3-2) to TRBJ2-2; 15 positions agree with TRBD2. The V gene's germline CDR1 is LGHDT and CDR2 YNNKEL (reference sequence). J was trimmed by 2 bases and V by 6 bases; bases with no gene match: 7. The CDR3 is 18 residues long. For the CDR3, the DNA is TGTGCCAGCAGTCTGGGACTAGCGGGAGGTAGTAACACCGGGGAGCTGTTTTTT. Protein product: CASSLGLAGGSNTGELFF.

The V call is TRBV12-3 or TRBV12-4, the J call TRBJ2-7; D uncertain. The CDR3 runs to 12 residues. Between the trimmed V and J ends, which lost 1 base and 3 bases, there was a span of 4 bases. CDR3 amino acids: CASSLDSYEQYF. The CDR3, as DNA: TGTGCCAGCAGTTTAGACAGCTACGAGCAGTACTTC.

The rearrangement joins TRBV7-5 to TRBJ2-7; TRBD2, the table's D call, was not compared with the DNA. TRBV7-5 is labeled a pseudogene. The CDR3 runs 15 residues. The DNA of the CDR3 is TGTGCCAGAAGCCCAACTAGCGGGAGTATCTACGAGCAGTACTTC. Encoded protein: CARSPTSGSIYEQYF.

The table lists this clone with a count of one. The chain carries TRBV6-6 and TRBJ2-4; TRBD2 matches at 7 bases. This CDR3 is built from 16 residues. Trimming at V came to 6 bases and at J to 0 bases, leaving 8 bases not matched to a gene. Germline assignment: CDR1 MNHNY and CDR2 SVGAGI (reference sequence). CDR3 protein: CASSHAGVEAKNIQYF. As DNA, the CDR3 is TGTGCCAGCAGCCACGCGGGAGTGGAAGCCAAAAACATTCAGTACTTC.

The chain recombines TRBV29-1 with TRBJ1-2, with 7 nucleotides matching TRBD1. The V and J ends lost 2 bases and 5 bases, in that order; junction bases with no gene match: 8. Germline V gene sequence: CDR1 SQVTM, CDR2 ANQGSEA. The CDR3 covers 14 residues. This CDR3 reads CSVETQGTSYGYTF. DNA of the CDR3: TGCAGCGTTGAAACACAGGGGACTAGTTATGGCTACACCTTC.

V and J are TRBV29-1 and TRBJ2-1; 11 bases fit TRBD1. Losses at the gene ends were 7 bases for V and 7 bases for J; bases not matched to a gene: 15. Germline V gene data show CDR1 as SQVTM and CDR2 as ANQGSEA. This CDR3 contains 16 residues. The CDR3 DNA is TGCAGCGCGGGGACAGGGGGTGGATTTGTGGAAAATGAGCAGTTCTTC. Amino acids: CSAGTGGGFVENEQFF.

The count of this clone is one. The CDR3 reads CSVEAGGGDTQYF. DNA for the CDR3: TGCAGCGTTGAGGCGGGAGGGGGGGATACGCAGTATTTT. The chain couples TRBV29-1 to TRBJ2-3; 9 nucleotides align to TRBD2. V was pared by 3 bases and J by 6 bases, with 4 bases of the junction left unmatched. The CDR3 is 13 amino acids. The germline V gene has CDR1 SQVTM and CDR2 ANQGSEA.

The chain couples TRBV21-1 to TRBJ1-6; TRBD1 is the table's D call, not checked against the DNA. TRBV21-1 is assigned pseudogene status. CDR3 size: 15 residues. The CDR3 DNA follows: TGTGCCAGCAGCAGAGACAGGGGGCCAAATTCACCCCTCCACTTT. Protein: CASSRDRGPNSPLHF.

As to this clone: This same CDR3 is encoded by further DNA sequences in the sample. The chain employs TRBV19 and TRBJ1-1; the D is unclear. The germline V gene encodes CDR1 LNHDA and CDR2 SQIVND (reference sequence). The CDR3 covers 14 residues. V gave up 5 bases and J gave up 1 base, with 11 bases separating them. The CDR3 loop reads CASSLSGGNTEAFF. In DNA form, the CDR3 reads TGTGCCAGTAGTTTGTCCGGCGGGAACACTGAAGCTTTCTTT.

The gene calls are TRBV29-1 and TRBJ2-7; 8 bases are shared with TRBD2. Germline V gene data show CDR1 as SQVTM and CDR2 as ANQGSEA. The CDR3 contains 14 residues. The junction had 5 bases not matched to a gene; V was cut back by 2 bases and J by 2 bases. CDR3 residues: CSVEPTGGAYEQYF. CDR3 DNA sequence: TGCAGCGTTGAACCGACGGGAGGGGCCTACGAGCAGTACTTC.

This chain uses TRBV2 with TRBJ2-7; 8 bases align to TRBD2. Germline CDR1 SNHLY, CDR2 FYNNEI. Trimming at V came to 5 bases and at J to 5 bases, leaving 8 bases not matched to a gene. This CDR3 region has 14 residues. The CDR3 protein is CASSQSGSFNEQYF. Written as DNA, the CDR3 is TGTGCCAGCAGTCAGAGCGGGAGTTTCAACGAGCAGTACTTC.

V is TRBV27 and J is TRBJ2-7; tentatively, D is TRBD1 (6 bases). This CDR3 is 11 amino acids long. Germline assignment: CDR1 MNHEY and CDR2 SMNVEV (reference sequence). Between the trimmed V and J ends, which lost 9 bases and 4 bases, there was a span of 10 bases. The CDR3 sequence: CASHQGYEQYF. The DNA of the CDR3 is TGTGCCAGTCATCAGGGGTACGAGCAGTACTTC.

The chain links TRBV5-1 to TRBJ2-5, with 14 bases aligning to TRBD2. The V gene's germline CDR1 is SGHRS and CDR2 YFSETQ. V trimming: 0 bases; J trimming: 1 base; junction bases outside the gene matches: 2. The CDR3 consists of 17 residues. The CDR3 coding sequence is TGCGCCAGCAGCTTGGGGACTAGCGGGAGGCCCCAAGAGACCCAGTACTTC. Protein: CASSLGTSGRPQETQYF.

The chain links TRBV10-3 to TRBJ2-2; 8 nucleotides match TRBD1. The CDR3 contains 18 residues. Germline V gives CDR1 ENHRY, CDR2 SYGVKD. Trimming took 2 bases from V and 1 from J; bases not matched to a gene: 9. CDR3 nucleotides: TGTGCCATCAGTGAGACTGAGTTGGACAGGGAGAACACCGGGGAGCTGTTTTTT. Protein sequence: CAISETELDRENTGELFF.

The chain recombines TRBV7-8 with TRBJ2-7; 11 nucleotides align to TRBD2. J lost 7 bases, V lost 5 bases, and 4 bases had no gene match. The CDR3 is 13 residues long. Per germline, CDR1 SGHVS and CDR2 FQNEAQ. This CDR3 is CASSRGLAGEQYF. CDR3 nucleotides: TGTGCCAGCAGCCGCGGACTAGCGGGTGAGCAGTACTTC.

This CDR3 reads CASSSWSADTQYF. The CDR3 DNA is TGTGCCAGCAGTTCCTGGAGTGCGGATACGCAGTATTTT. V is TRBV27 and J is TRBJ2-3; D is ambiguous. Trimming took 4 bases from V and 6 from J, leaving 11 bases between them. Germline V gene data show CDR1 as MNHEY and CDR2 as SMNVEV (reference sequence). The CDR3 consists of 13 residues.

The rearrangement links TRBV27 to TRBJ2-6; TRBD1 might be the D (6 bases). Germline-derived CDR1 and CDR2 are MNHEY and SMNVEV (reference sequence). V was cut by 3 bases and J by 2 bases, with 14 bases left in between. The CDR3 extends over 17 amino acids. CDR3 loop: CASSFWGQNAGANVLTF. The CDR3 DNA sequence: TGTGCCAGCAGTTTTTGGGGGCAGAACGCTGGGGCCAACGTCCTGACTTTC.

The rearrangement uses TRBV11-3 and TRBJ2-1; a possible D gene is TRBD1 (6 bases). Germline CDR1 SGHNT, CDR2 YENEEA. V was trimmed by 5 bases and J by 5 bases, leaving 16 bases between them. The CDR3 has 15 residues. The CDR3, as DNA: TGTGCCAGCAGCCCCCGGTCAAGGGGGAACAATGAGCAGTTCTTC. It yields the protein CASSPRSRGNNEQFF. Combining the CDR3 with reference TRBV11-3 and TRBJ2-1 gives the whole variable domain EAGVVQSPRYKIIEKKQPVAFWCNPISGHNTLYWYLQNLGQGPELLIRYENEEAVDDSQLPKDRFSAERLKGVDSTLKIQPAELGDSAVYLCASSPRSRGNNEQFFGPGTRLTVL.

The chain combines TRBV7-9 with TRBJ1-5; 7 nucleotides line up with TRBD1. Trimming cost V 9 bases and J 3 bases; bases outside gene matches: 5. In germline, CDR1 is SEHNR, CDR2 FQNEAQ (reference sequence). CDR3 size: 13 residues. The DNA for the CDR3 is TGTGCCAGTACGACAGGGAACAATCAGCCCCAGCATTTT. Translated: CASTTGNNQPQHF.

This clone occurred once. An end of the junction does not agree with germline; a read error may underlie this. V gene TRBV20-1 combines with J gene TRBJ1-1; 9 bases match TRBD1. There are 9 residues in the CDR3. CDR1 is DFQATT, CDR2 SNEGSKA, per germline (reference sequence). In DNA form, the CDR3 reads TGCAGTGCTAGGAAGGGACAGGGATTT. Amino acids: CSARKGQGF.

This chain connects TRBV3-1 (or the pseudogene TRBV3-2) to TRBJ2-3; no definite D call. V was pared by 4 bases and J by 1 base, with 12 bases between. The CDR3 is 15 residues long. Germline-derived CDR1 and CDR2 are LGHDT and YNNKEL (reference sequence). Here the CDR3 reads CASSPSRSGTDTQYF. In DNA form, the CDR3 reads TGTGCCAGCAGCCCCTCCCGGTCCGGCACAGATACGCAGTATTTT.

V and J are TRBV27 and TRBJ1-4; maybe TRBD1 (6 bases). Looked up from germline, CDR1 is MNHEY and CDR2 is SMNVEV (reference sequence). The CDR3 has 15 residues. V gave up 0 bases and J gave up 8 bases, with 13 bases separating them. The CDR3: CASSLSHRVYEKLFF. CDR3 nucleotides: TGTGCCAGCAGTTTATCTCACAGGGTATACGAAAAACTGTTTTTT.

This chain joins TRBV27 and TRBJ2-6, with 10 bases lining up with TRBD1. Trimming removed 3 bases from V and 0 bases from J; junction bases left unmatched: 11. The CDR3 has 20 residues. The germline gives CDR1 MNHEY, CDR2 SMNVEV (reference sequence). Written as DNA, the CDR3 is TGTGCCAGCAGTTTCCATATGGGGACAGGGGTCTTCTCTGGGGCCAACGTCCTGACTTTC. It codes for CASSFHMGTGVFSGANVLTF.